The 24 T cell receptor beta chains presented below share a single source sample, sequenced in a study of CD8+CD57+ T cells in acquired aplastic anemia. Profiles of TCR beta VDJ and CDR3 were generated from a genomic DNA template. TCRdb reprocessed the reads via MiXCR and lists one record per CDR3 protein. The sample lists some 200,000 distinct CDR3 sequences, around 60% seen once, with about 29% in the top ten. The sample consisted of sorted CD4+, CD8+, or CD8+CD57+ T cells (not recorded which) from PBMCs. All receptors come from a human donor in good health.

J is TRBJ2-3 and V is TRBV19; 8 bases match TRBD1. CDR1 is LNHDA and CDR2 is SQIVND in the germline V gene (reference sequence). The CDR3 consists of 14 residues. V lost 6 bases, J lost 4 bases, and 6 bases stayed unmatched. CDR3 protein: CASSGQGLADTQYF. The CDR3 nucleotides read TGTGCCAGTAGCGGACAGGGACTCGCAGATACGCAGTATTTT.

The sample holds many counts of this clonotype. The CDR3 reads CSARDPARNEKLFF. The CDR3 DNA follows: TGCAGTGCTAGAGATCCGGCTCGAAATGAAAAACTGTTTTTT. This chain links TRBV20-1 with TRBJ1-4; D gene unclear. The CDR3 consists of 14 residues. Germline V CDR1 and CDR2: DFQATT, SNEGSKA (reference sequence). V was trimmed by 0 bases and J by 5 bases, leaving 10 bases between them.

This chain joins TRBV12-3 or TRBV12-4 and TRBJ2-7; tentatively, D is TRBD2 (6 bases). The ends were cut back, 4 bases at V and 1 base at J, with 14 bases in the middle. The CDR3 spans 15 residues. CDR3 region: CASSYSSASSYEQYF. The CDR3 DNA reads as TGTGCCAGCAGTTACTCTAGCGCCTCATCCTACGAGCAGTACTTC.

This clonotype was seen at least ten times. DNA for the CDR3: TGTGCCAGCAGCTTAACGTCTGGCGCGACAGATACGCAGTATTTT. Residues: CASSLTSGATDTQYF. The chain uses TRBV7-3 and TRBJ2-3; D uncertain. CDR3 length: 15 residues. CDR1 is SGHTA, CDR2 FQGTGA, per germline. V lost 0 bases and J lost 3, with 10 bases in between. Filled out from reference TRBV7-3 and TRBJ2-3, the complete variable domain reads GAGVSQTPSNKVTEKGKYVELRCDPISGHTALYWYRQSLGQGPEFLIYFQGTGAADDSGLPNDRFFAVRPEGSVSTLKIQRTERGDSAVYLCASSLTSGATDTQYFGPGTRLTVL.

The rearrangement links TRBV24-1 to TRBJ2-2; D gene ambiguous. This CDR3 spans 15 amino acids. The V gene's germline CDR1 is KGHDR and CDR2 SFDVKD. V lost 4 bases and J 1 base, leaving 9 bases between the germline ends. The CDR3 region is CATSDSTVNTGELFF. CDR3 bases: TGTGCCACCAGTGACTCCACAGTGAACACCGGGGAGCTGTTTTTT.

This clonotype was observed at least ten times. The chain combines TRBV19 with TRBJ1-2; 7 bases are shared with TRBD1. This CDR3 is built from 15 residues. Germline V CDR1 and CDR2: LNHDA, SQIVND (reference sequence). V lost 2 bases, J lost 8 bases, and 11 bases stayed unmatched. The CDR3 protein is CASSIRPGTAGGYTF. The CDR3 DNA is TGTGCCAGTAGTATACGACCTGGGACAGCGGGAGGCTACACCTTC.

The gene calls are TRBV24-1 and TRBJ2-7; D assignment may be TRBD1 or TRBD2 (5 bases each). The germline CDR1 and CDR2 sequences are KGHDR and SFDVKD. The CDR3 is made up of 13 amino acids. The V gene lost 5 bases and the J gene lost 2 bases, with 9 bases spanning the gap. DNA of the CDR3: TGTGCCACCAGTGTTGGGGGAACCTACGAGCAGTACTTC. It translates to CATSVGGTYEQYF.

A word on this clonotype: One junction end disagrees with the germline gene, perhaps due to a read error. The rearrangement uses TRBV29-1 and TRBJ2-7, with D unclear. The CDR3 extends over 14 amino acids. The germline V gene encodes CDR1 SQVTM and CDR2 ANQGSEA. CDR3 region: CSVSGRTNSYKQYF. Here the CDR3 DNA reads TGCAGCGTGTCAGGCAGGACCAACTCCTACAAGCAGTACTTC.

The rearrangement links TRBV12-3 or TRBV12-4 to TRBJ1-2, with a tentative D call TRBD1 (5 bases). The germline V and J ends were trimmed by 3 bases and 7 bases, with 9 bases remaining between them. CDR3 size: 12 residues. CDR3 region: CASSFEGSGYTF. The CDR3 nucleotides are TGTGCCAGCAGTTTCGAGGGGTCTGGCTACACCTTC.

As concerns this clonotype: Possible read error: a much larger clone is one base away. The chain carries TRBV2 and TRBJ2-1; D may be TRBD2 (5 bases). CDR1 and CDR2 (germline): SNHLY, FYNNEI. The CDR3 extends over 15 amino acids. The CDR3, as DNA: TGTGCCAGCAGTGGAACTAGTGGGTCCTTCAATGAGCAGTTCTTC. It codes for CASSGTSGSFNEQFF. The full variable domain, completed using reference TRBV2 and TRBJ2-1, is EPEVTQTPSHQVTQMGQEVILRCVPISNHLYFYWYRQILGQKVEFLVSFYNNEISEKSEIFDDQFSVERPDGSNFTLKIRSTKLEDSAMYFCASSGTSGSFNEQFFGPGTRLTVL.

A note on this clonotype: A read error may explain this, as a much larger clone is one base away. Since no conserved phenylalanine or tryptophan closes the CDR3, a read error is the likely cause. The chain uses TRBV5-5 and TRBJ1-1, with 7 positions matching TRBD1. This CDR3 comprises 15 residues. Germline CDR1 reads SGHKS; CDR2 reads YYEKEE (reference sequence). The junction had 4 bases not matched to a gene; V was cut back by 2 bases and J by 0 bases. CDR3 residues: CASSFRTGLNTEAFL. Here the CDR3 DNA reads TGTGCCAGCAGCTTTAGGACAGGTTTGAACACTGAAGCTTTCCTT.

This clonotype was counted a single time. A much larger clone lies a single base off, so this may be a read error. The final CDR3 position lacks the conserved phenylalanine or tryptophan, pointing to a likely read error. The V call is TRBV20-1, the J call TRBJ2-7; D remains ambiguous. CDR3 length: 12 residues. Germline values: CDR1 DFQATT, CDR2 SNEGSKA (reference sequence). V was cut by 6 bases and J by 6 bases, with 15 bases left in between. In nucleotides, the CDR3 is TGCAGTGCCGCGGTACAAGAGCGCGAGCAGTACTCC. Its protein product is CSAAVQEREQYS.

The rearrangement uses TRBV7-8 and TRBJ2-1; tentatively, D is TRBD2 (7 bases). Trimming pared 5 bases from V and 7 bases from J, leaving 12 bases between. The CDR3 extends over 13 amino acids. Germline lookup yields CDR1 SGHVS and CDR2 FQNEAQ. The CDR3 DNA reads TGTGCCAGCAGCCCAGAGGGGGGGAATGAGCAGTTCTTC. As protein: CASSPEGGNEQFF.

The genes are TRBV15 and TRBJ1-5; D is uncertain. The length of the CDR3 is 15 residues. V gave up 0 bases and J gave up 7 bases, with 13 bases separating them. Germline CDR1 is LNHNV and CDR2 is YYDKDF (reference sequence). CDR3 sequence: CATSRDQGRWQPQHF. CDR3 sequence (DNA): TGTGCCACCAGCAGAGATCAAGGGCGCTGGCAGCCCCAGCATTTT. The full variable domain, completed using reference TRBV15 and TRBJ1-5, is DAMVIQNPRYQVTQFGKPVTLSCSQTLNHNVMYWYQQKSSQAPKLLFHYYDKDFNNEADTPDNFQSRRPNTSFCFLDIRSPGLGDTAMYLCATSRDQGRWQPQHFGDGTRLSIL.

CDR3: CSARLTGGGEQYF. As DNA, the CDR3 is TGCAGTGCTAGGTTAACAGGGGGCGGCGAGCAGTACTTC. This rearrangement joins TRBV20-1 to TRBJ2-7; 9 bases fit TRBD1. V dropped 3 bases and J dropped 6; count of bases not matched to a gene: 6. Per germline, CDR1 DFQATT and CDR2 SNEGSKA (reference sequence). The CDR3 contains 13 residues.

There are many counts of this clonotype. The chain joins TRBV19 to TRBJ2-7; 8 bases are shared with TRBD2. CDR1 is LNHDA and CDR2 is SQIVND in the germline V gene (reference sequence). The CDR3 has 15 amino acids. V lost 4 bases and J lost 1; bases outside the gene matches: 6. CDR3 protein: CASSTTSGPSYEQYF. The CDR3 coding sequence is TGTGCCAGTAGTACAACTAGCGGCCCTTCCTACGAGCAGTACTTC.

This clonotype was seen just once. The CDR3 DNA reads TGCGCCAGCAGCCGAGAAGAGTCAGTTCAAGAGACCCAGCATTTT. Protein sequence: CASSREESVQETQHF. The V and J genes are TRBV5-1 and TRBJ1-5; D remains unclear. Per the germline V gene, CDR1 is SGHRS and CDR2 is YFSETQ. The CDR3 extends over 15 amino acids. Trimming cost V 4 bases and J 11 bases, with 22 bases left between them.

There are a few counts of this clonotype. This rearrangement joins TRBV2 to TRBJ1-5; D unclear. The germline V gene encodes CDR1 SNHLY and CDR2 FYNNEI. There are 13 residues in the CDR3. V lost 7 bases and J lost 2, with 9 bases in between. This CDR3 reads CASKDGRNQPQHF. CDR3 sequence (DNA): TGTGCCAGCAAGGACGGACGCAATCAGCCCCAGCATTTT.

The CDR3 loop reads CASSFGENTEAFF. The CDR3 nucleotides read TGTGCCAGCAGCTTCGGCGAGAACACTGAAGCTTTCTTT. The chain employs TRBV7-6 and TRBJ1-1; D is uncertain. Germline V CDR1 and CDR2: SGHVS, FNYEAQ. Trimming took off 3 bases at V and 1 base at J, with 6 bases between the two ends. The CDR3 runs 13 residues.

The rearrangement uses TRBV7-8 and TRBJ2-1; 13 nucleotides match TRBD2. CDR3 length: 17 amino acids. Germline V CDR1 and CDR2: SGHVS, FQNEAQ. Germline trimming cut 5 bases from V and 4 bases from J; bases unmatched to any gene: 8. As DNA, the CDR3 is TGTGCCAGCAGCATGACTAGCGGGGGGCCCCCTTACAATGAGCAGTTCTTC. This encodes CASSMTSGGPPYNEQFF.

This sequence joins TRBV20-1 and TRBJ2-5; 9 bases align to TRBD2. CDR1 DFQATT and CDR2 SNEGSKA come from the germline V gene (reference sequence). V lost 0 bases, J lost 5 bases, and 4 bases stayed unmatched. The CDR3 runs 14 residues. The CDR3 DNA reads TGCAGTGCTAGAGAGGGACTAGCCGCGGAGACCCAGTACTTC. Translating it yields CSAREGLAAETQYF.

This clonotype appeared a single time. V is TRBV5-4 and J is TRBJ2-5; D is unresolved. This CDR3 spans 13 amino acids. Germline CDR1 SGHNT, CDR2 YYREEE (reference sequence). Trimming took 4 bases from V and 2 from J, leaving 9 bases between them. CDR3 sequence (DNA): TGTGCCAGCAGCGAGGCAGAACAAGAGACCCAGTACTTC. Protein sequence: CASSEAEQETQYF.

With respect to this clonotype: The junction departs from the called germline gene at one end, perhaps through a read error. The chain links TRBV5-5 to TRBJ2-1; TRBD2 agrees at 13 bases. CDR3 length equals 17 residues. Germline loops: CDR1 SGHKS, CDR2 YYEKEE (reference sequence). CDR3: CASSPGTSGMDYNEQFF. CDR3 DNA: TGCGCCAGCAGCCCCGGGACTAGCGGGATGGACTACAATGAGCAGTTCTTC.

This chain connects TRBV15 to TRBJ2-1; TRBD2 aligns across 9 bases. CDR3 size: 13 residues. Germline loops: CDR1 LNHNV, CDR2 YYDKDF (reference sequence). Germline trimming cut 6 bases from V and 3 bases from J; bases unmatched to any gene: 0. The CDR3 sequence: CATRTSGYNEQFF. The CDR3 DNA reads TGTGCCACCAGGACTAGCGGCTACAATGAGCAGTTCTTC. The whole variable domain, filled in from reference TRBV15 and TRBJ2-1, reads DAMVIQNPRYQVTQFGKPVTLSCSQTLNHNVMYWYQQKSSQAPKLLFHYYDKDFNNEADTPDNFQSRRPNTSFCFLDIRSPGLGDTAMYLCATRTSGYNEQFFGPGTRLTVL.